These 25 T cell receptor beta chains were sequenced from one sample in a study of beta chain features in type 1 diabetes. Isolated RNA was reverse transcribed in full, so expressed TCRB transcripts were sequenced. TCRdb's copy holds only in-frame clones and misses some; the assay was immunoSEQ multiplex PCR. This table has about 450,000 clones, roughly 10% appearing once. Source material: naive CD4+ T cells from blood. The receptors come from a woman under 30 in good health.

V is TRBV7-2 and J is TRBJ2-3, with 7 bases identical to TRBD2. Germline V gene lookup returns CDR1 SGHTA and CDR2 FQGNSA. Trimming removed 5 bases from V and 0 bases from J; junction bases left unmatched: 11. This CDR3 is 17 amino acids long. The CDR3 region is CASSHSASGASTDTQYF. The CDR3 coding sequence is TGTGCCAGCAGCCACTCTGCGAGCGGGGCTAGCACAGATACGCAGTATTTT.

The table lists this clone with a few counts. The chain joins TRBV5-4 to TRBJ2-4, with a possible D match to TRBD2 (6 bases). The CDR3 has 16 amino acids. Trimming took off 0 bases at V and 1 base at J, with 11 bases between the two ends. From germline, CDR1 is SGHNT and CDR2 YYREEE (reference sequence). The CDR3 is CASSLGGDLAKNIQYF. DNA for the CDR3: TGTGCCAGCAGCTTGGGCGGGGATTTGGCCAAAAACATTCAGTACTTC.

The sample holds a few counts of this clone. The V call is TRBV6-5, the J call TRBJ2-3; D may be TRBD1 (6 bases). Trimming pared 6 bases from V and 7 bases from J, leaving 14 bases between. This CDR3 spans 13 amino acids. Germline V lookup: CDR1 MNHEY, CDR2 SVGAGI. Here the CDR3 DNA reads TGTGCCAGCAGCCTGAGGGGGTCAAATACGCAGTATTTT. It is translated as CASSLRGSNTQYF.

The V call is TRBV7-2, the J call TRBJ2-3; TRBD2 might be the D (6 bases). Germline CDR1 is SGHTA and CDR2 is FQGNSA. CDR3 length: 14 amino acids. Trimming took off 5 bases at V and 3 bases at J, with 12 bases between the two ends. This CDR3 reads CASSQRAITDTQYF. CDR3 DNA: TGTGCCAGCAGCCAGCGGGCTATAACAGATACGCAGTATTTT.

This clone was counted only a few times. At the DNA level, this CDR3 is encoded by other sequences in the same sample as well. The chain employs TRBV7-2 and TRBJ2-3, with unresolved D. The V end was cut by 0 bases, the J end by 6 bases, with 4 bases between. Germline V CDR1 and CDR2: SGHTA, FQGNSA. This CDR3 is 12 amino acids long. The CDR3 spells CASSLARDTQYF. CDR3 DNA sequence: TGTGCCAGCAGCTTAGCCCGGGATACGCAGTATTTT.

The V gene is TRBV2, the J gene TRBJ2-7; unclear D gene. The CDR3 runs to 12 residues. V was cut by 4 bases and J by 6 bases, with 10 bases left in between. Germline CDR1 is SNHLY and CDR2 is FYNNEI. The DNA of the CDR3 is TGTGCCAGCAGTGTTGAGGCAATCGAGCAGTACTTC. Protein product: CASSVEAIEQYF.

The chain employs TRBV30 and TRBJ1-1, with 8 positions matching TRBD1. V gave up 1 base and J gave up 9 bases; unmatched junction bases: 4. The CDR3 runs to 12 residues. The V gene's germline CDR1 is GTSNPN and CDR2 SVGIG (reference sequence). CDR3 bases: TGTGCCTGGAGTGGAACAGGGGGGAAAGCTTTCTTT. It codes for CAWSGTGGKAFF.

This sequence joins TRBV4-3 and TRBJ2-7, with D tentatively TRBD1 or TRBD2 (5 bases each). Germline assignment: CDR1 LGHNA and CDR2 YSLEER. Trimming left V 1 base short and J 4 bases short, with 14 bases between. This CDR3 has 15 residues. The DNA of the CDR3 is TGCGCCAGCAGCCAAGTTTCCTTTGGGGGTTACGAGCAGTACTTC. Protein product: CASSQVSFGGYEQYF.

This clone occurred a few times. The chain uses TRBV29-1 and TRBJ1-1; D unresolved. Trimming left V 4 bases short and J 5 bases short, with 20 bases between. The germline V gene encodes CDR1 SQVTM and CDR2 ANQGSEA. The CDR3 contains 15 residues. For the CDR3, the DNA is TGCAGCGTTGCCTTTGCCGGAGTGCGGGGAACTGAAGCTTTCTTT. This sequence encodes CSVAFAGVRGTEAFF.

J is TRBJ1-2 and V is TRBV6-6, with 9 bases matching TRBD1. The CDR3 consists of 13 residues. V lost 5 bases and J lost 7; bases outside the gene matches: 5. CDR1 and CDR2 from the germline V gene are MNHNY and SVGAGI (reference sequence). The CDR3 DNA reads TGTGCCAGCAGTCGCCGGGACAGGGTTGGCTACACCTTC. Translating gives CASSRRDRVGYTF.

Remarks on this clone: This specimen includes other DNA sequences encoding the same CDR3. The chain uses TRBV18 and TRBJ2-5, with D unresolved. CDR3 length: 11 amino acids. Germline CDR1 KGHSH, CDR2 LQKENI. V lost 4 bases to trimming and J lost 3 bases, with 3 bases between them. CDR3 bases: TGTGCCAGCTCACTGGAAGAGACCCAGTACTTC. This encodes CASSLEETQYF.

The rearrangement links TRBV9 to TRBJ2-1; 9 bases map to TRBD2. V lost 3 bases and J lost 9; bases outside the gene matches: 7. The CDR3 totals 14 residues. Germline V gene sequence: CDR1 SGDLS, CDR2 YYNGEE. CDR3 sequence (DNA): TGTGCCAGCAGCGCCGGACTAGCGTCGGGTGAGCAGTTCTTC. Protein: CASSAGLASGEQFF. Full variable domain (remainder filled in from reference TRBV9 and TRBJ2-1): DSGVTQTPKHLITATGQRVTLRCSPRSGDLSVYWYQQSLDQGLQFLIQYYNGEERAKGNILERFSAQQFPDLHSELNLSSLELGDSALYFCASSAGLASGEQFFGPGTRLTVL.

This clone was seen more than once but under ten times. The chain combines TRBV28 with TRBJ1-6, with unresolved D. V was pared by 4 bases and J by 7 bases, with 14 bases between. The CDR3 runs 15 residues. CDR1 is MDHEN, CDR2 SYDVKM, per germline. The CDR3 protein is CASSSGSAGNSPLHF. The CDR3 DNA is TGTGCCAGCAGTTCGGGATCCGCGGGGAATTCACCCCTCCACTTT.

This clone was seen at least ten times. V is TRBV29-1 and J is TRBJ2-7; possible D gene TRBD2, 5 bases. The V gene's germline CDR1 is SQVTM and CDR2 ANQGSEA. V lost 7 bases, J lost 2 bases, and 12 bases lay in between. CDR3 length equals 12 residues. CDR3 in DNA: TGCAGCGCCGAGGGATTAACCTACGAGCAGTACTTC. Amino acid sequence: CSAEGLTYEQYF.

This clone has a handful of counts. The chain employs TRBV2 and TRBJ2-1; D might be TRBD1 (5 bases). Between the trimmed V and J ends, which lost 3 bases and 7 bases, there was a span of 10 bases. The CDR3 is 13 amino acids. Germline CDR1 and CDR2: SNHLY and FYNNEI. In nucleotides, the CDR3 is TGTGCCAGCAGTGAGGGGCAGCTTAATGAGCAGTTCTTC. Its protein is CASSEGQLNEQFF.

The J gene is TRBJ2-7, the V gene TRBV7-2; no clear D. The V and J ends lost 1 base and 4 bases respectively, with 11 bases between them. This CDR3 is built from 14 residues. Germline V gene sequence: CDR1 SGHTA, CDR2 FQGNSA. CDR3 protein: CASSLGYPVYEQYF. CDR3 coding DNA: TGTGCCAGCAGCTTAGGTTACCCGGTATACGAGCAGTACTTC.

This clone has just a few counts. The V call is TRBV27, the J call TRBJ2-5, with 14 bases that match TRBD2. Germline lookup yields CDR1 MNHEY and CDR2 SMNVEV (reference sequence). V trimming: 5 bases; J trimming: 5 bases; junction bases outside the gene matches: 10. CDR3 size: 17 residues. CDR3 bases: TGTGCCAGCAGTGGTGGGACTAGCGGGAGTTTGCGGGAGACCCAGTACTTC. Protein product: CASSGGTSGSLRETQYF.

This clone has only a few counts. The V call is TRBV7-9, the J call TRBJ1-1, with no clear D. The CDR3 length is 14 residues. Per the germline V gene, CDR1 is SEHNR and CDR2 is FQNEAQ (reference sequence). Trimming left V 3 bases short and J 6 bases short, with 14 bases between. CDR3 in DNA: TGTGCCAGCAGCTTTTCGACCGGGAGGGCTGAAGCTTTCTTT. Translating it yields CASSFSTGRAEAFF.

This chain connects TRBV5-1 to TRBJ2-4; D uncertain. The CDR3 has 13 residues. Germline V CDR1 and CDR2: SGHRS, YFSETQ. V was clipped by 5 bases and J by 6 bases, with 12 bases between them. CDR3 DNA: TGCGCCAGCAGGAAGGTGGATTCAAACATTCAGTACTTC. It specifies CASRKVDSNIQYF.

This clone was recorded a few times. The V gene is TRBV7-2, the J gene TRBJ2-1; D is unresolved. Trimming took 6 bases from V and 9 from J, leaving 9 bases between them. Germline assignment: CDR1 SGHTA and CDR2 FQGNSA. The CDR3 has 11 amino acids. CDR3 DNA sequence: TGTGCCAGCAGTCCATGGCGTGAGCAGTTCTTC. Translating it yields CASSPWREQFF.

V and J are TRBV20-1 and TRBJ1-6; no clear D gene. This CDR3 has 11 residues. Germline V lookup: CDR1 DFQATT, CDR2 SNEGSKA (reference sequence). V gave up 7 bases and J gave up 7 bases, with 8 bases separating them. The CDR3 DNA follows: TGCAGTGGCAAGGAAAATTCACCCCTCCACTTT. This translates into CSGKENSPLHF.

The DNA for the CDR3 is TGTGCCAGCAGTACCCCCGGACAGGGTGCCATTCAGTACTTC. It is translated as CASSTPGQGAIQYF. The rearrangement uses TRBV27 and TRBJ2-4; 8 nucleotides align to TRBD1. This CDR3 is built from 14 residues. CDR1 and CDR2 (germline): MNHEY, SMNVEV (reference sequence). The ends lost 5 bases at V and 9 bases at J; junction bases unmatched: 9.

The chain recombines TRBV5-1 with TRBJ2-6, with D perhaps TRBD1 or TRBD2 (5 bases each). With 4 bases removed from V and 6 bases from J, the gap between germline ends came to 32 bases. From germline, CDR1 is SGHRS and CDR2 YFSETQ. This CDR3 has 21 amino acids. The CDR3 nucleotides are TGCGCCAGCAGCCCCAGCCATGAGTATGGGACCCGGGTGAGGTCGGCCAACGTCCTGACTTTC. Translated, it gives CASSPSHEYGTRVRSANVLTF.

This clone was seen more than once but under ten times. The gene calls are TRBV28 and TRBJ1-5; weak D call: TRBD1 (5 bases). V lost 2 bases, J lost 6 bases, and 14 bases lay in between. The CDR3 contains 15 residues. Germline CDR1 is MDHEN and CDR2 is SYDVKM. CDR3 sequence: CASSLTGDRGQPQHF. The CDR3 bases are TGTGCCAGCAGTTTAACCGGGGACCGAGGTCAGCCCCAGCATTTT.

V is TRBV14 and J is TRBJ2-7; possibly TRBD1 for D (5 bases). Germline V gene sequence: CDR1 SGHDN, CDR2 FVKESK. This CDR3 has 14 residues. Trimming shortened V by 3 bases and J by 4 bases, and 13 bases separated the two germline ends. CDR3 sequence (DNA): TGTGCCAGCAGCCAGCTTCTGCAGGGATACGAGCAGTACGTC. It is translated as CASSQLLQGYEQYV.